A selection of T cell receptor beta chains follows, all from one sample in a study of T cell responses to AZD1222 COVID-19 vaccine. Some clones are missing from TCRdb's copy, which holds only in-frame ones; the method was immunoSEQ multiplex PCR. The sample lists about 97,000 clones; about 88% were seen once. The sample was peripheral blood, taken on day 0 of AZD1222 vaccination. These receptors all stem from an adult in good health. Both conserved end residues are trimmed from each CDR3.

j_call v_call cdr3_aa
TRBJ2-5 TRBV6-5 ASSYPASGGEETQY
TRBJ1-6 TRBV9 ASSASGSPSYNSPLH
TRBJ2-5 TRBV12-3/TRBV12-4 ASSFRETQY
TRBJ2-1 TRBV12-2 ASRLGMGTWRNEQF
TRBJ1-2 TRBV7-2 ASSLATGTYGYT
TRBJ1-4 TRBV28 ASTLAGLEKLF
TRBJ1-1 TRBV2 ASSAQATEAF
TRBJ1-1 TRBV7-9 ASSLELAEAF
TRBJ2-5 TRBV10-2 ASAGQGSRETQY
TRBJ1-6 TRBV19 ASSMRIYRGVNSPLH
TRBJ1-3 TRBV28 ASLGASRFSGNTIY
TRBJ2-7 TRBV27 ASSHRDRSAYEQY
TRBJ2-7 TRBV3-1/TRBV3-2 ASSRGSDFDYEQY
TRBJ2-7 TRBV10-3 AISDKRGASYEQY
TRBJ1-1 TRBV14 ASSHALGMNTEAF
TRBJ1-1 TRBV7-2 ASSYLGGIEAF
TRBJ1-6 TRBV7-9 ASSLEGQGESPLH
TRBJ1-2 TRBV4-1 ASSQVGRNHYGYT
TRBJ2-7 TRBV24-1 ATSTTGDSYEQY
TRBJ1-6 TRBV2 ASAGTAIPPLH
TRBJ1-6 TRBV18 ASSPTPGQGNSPLH
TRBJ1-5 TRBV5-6 ASSWGQSINQPQH
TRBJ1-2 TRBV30 AWSVLSLGAPGYT
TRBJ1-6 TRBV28 ATRPGHRSSYNSPLH
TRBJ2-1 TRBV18 ASSERTDFYNEQF
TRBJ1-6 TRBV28 ASSGMTVSSYNSPLH
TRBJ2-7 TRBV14 ASSQDTVSHEQY
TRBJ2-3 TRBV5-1 ASSREGQGFATQY
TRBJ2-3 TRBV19 ASSIELYRTDTQY
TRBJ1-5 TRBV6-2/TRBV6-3 ASSQTVLNQPQH
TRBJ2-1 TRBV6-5 ASSSGMEQF
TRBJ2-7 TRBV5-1 ASSWGLSYEQY
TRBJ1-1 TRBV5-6 ASSLDIGRVMNTEAF
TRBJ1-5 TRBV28 ASSRTNINQPQH
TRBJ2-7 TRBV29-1 SVEGDSSYEQY
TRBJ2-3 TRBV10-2 ASSESIVRPDTQY
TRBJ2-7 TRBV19 ASSIKAGTTYEQY
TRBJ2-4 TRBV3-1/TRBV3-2 ASSSLNAKNIQY
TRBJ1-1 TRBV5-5 ASSPGGSTEAF
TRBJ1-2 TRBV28 ATLDSQYGYT
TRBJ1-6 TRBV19 ASSGYTGVNSPLH
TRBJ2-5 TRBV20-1 SARRGETQY
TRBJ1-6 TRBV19 ASKSGDNSPLH
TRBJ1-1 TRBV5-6 ASSLGGPLGTEAF
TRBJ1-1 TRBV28 ASFPAGPGTEAF
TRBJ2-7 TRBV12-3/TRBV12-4 ASSFGVLYEQY
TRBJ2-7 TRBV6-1 ASSEPRTGGIDEQY
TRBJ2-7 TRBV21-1 ASSKGDRGDYEQY
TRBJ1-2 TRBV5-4 ASSRQGPQGGYT
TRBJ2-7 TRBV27 ASSPRTSGAYEQY
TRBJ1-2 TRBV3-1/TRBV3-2 ASSQMDGRSYT
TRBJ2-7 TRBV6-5 ASSYGGDRVYEQY
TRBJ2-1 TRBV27 ASSLSINAFSYNEQF
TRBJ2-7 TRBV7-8 ASSIPLAGDYEQY
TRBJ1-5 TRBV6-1 ASSEGFGTGRQPQH
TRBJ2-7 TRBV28 ASKAGTYEQY
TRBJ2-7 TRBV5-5 ASSLGQDPADEQY